This T cell receptor beta chain was captured in a study of blood T cell repertoires in COVID-19. Overall study: From T cells, B-cell-depleted T cells, or PBMCs came the material, which was cDNA or gDNA.

Patients at the Seattle site were enrolled during active infection and followed longitudinally. The CDR3 covers 15 residues. Germline V CDR1 and CDR2: MNHEY, SMNVEV (reference sequence). J gave up 3 bases and V 4 bases, and 9 bases lay outside the gene matches. This clone was detected a few times. Profiled with immunoSEQ multiplex PCR; TCRdb holds only in-frame clones, not every one. The sample has roughly 180,000 clones, roughly four fifths seen once. This chain links TRBV27 with TRBJ2-7; TRBD2 matches 7 bases. Sequences were obtained from peripheral blood. The sequence came from a woman in her 40s with COVID-19, enrolled during active disease. Written as DNA, the CDR3 is TGTGCCAGCAGTTCTCTGGCCGCGGGAGACTACGAGCAGTACTTC. Amino acids: CASSSLAAGDYEQYF.